This T cell receptor (beta chain) is drawn from a study of control samples from healthy donors and cancer patients. V shed 2 bases, J shed 5 bases, and the junction held 8 bases outside the gene matches. Germline V gives CDR1 SEHNR, CDR2 FQNEAQ (reference sequence). The CDR3 consists of 15 residues. Some clones are missing from TCRdb's copy, which holds only in-frame ones; the method was immunoSEQ multiplex PCR. The table includes more than 150,000 clones, around 90% detected once. What was sequenced was blood. This sequence joins TRBV7-9 and TRBJ2-5, with 7 positions matching TRBD1. This receptor was identified in a woman aged 30 to 39 in good health. This CDR3 is CASSLNVGGGETQYF. The CDR3, as DNA: TGTGCCAGCAGCTTAAATGTAGGGGGCGGCGAGACCCAGTACTTC.